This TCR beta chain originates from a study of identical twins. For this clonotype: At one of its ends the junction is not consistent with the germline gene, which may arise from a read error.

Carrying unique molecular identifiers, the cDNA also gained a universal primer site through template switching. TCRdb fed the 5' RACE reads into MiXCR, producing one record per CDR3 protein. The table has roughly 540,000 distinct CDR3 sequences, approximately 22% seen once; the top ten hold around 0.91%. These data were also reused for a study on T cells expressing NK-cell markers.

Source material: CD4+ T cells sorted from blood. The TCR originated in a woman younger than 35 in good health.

The CDR3 reads CASSAGQLKETQYF. The DNA for the CDR3 is TGTGCTAGCAGCGCAGGACAGCTTAAAGAGACCCAGTACTTC. This rearrangement joins TRBV7-7 to TRBJ2-5, with D possibly being TRBD1 (6 bases). CDR3 length: 14 residues. Germline CDR1 reads SSHAT; CDR2 reads FNYEAQ (reference sequence).